The clone carrying this T cell receptor (beta chain) was detected ten times or more. The antigen is undetermined. The CDR3 covers 14 residues. Trimming stripped 2 bases from V and 3 bases from J, with 10 bases between. The germline gives CDR1 KGHSH, CDR2 LQKENI. The data derive from a study of regulatory T cells in long-lasting Graves disease. Findings and limits, study-wide: Persistent Graves' disease cases displayed lower TCR diversity than newly diagnosed ones. The study found TRBV28, TRBJ1-2 and TRBJ2-5 favored in persistent disease.

The time point: persistent/refractory GD, antithyroid drugs over 5 years with positive TRAb. The authors made the TCR library using RNA they extracted from PBMCs. Roughly 8.2-milliliter peripheral blood samples went into EDTA tubes. The authors built TCR beta libraries using iRepertoire HTBI primers and Arm-PCR of CDR3 regions. TCRdb re-analysed the multiplex PCR reads in MiXCR, keeping a single row per CDR3 protein. The profile covers 300,000 to 500,000 distinct CDR3 sequences, with less than 25% appearing a single time and roughly 20% taken by the ten largest. The receptor's source is a female donor with Graves disease. Here the sequenced sample was peripheral blood mononuclear cells (PBMCs), taken when the disease was refractory, from a patient treated with antithyroid drugs. V is TRBV18 and J is TRBJ1-1, with D possibly matching TRBD1 (6 bases). The CDR3 loop is CASSPTTGYTEAFF. The CDR3 DNA reads as TGTGCCAGCTCACCAACGACAGGATACACTGAAGCTTTCTTT.